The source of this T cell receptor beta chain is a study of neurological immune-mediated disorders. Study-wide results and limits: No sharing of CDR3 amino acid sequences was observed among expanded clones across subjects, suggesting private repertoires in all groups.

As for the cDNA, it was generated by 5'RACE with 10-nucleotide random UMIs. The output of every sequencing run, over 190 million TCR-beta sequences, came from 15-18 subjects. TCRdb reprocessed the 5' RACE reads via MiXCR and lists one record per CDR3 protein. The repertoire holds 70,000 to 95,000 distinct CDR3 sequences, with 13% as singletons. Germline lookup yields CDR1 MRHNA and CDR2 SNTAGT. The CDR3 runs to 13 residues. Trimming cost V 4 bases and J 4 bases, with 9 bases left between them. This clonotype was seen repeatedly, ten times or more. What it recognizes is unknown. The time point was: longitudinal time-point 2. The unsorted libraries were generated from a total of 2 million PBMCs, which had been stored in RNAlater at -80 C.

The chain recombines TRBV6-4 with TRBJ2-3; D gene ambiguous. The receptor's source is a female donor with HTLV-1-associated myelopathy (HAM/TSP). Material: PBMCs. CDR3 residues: CASSARGADTQYF. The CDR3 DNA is TGTGCCAGCAGTGCCCGAGGCGCAGATACGCAGTATTTT.